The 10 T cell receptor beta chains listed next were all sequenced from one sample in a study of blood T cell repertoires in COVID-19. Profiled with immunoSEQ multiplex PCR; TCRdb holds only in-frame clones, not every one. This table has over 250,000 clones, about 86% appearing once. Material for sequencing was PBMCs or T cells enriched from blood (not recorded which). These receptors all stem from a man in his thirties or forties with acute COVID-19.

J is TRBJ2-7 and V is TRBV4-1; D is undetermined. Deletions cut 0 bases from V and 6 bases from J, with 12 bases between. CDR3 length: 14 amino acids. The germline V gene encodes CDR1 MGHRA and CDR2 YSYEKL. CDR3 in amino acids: CASSQDYEVGEQYV. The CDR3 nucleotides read TGCGCCAGCAGCCAAGATTACGAGGTAGGCGAGCAGTACGTC.

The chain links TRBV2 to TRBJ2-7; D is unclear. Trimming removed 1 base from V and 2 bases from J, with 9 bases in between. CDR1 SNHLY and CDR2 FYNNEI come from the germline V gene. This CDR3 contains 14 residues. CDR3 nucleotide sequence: TGTGCCAGCAGTGAAGGCGAGATCCCCTACGAGCAGTACGTC. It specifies CASSEGEIPYEQYV.

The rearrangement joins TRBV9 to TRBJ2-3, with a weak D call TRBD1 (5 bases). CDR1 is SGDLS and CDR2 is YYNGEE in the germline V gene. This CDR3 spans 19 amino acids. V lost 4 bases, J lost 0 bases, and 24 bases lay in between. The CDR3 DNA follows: TGTGCCAGCAGCATCACATCCGCGTGGGCGGACAAGAGCACAGATACGCAGTATTTT. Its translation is CASSITSAWADKSTDTQYF. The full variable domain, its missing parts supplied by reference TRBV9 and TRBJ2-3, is DSGVTQTPKHLITATGQRVTLRCSPRSGDLSVYWYQQSLDQGLQFLIQYYNGEERAKGNILERFSAQQFPDLHSELNLSSLELGDSALYFCASSITSAWADKSTDTQYFGPGTRLTVL.

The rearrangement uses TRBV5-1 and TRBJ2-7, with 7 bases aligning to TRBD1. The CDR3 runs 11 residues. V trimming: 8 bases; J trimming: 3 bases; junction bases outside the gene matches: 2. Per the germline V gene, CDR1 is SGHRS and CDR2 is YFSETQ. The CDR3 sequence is CARTGIYEQYV. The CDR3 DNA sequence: TGCGCCAGGACAGGGATCTACGAGCAGTACGTC.

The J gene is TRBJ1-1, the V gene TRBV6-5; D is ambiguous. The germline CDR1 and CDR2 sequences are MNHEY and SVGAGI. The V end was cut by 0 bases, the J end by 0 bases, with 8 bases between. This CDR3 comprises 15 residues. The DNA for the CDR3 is TGTGCCAGCAGTTACTCGGGCCAGATGAACACTGAAGCTTTCTTT. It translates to CASSYSGQMNTEAFF.

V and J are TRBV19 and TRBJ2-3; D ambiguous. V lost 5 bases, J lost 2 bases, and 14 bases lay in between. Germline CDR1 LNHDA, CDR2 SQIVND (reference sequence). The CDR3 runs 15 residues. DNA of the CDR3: TGTGCCAGTAGTCCCACTTTGAGGTCCACAGATACGCAGTATTTT. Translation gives CASSPTLRSTDTQYF.

CDR3 sequence reads: CATSDTRGVSEAFF. The CDR3 nucleotides read TGTGCCACCAGTGATACCCGGGGAGTTAGTGAAGCTTTCTTT. The chain joins TRBV24-1 to TRBJ1-1; D remains unclear. The CDR3 is 14 amino acids. V was pared by 3 bases and J by 7 bases, with 14 bases between. From germline, CDR1 is KGHDR and CDR2 SFDVKD.

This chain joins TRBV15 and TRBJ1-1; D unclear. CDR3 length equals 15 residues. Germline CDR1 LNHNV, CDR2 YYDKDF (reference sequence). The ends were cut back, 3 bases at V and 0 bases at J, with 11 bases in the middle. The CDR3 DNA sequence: TGTGCCACCAGCAGGGCCCTTACATTGAACACTGAAGCTTTCTTT. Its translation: CATSRALTLNTEAFF.

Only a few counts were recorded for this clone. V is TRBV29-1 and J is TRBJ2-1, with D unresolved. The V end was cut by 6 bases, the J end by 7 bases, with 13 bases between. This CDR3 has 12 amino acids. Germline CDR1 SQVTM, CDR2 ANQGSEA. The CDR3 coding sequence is TGCAGCGTGGCCTTGGTCAGGAATGAGCAGTTCTTC. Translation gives CSVALVRNEQFF.

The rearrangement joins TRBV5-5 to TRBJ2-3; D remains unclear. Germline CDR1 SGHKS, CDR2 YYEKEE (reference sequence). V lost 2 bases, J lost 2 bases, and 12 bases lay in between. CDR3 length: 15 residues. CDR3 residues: CASSFSPDNTDTQYF. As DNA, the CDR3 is TGTGCCAGCAGCTTCTCACCCGACAACACAGATACGCAGTATTTT.